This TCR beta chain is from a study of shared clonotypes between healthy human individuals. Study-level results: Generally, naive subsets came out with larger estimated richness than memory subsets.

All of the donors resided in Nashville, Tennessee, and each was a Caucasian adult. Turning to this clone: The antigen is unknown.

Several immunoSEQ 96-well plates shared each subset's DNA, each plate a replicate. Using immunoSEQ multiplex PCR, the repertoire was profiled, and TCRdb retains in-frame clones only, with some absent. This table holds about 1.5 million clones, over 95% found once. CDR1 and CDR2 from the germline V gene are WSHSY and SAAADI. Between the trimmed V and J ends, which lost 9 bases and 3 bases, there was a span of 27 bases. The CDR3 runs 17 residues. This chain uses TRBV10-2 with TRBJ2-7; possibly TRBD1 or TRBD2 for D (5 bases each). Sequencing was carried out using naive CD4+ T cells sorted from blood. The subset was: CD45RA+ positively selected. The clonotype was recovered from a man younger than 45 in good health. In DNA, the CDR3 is TGCGCCAGTGACAAAGTCAGGGACCCATACCAAAGCTACGAGCAGTACTTC. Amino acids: CASDKVRDPYQSYEQYF.